This TCR beta chain was observed in a study of T cells in Graves' hyperthyroidism and ophthalmopathy. The investigators amplified TCR beta CDR3 regions from RNA transcripts. A set of HTBI primers served as the primers for a first-round RT-PCR of the TCR CDR3. TCRdb used MiXCR to reprocess the multiplex PCR reads, holding one entry per CDR3 protein. Of some 300,000 distinct CDR3 sequences in the sample, 12% to 15% were seen once. This TCR was recovered from a woman aged 35 to 49 with Graves' hyperthyroidism. Sample: blood.

The CDR3 DNA is TGTGCCAGCTCACAGGGACCTCTAGGGAGCAATCAGCCCCAGCATTTT. It specifies CASSQGPLGSNQPQHF. The chain links TRBV18 to TRBJ1-5; maybe TRBD1 (5 bases). The V end was cut by 4 bases, the J end by 1 base, with 14 bases between. This CDR3 comprises 16 residues. Germline CDR1 and CDR2: KGHSH and LQKENI. Supplemented by reference TRBV18 and TRBJ1-5, the full variable domain reads NAGVMQNPRHLVRRRGQEARLRCSPMKGHSHVYWYRQLPEEGLKFMVYLQKENIIDESGMPKERFSAEFPKEGPSILRIQQVVRGDSAAYFCASSQGPLGSNQPQHFGDGTRLSIL.